Listed here are 26 T cell receptor beta chains from one sample, sequenced in a study of blood T cells in healthy people across ages. The second PCR ran about 6 to 11 cycles with a sample-barcoded 5' primer and J-beta primers. MiXCR was run by TCRdb on the 5' RACE reads, yielding one entry per CDR3 protein. The data hold about 1.8 million distinct CDR3 sequences, with around half observed a single time. Sequenced: blood. These receptors originate from a middle-aged woman in good health.

This clonotype was found a few times. The gene calls are TRBV6-6 and TRBJ1-2; D ambiguous. Germline V gives CDR1 MNHNY, CDR2 SVGAGI (reference sequence). Between the trimmed V and J ends, which lost 8 bases and 4 bases, there was a span of 8 bases. The CDR3 runs to 11 residues. CDR3 protein: CASGESYGYTF. CDR3 in DNA: TGTGCCAGCGGGGAAAGCTATGGCTACACCTTC.

The V and J genes are TRBV5-1 and TRBJ2-4; 9 bases are a match to TRBD1. The length of the CDR3 is 17 residues. Germline loops: CDR1 SGHRS, CDR2 YFSETQ. The V and J ends lost 4 bases and 15 bases, in that order; junction bases with no gene match: 23. DNA of the CDR3: TGCGCCAGCAGCGTCCGGGACAGGGCAACCTTTTCCTACGAGCGGTACTTC. Amino acid sequence: CASSVRDRATFSYERYF.

The chain couples TRBV12-3 or TRBV12-4 to TRBJ2-5; weak D call: TRBD2 (6 bases). This CDR3 has 12 amino acids. V lost 1 base and J 9 bases, leaving 9 bases between the germline ends. The CDR3, as DNA: TGTGCCAGCAGTTTAGTCCAGCGGGCCCAGTACTTC. Encoded protein: CASSLVQRAQYF.

V usage is TRBV10-3 and J usage is TRBJ1-6; D unclear. Germline V CDR1 and CDR2: ENHRY, SYGVKD. V lost 0 bases and J 0 bases, leaving 9 bases between the germline ends. CDR3 size: 17 residues. The CDR3 DNA reads as TGTGCCATCAGTGAGTCCGACGGGAGCTCCTATAATTCACCCCTCCACTTT. Residues: CAISESDGSSYNSPLHF.

This chain uses TRBV24-1 with TRBJ1-2; tentatively, D is TRBD1 (6 bases). V lost 10 bases and J lost 0, with 23 bases in between. Germline V gene data show CDR1 as KGHDR and CDR2 as SFDVKD. The CDR3 has 17 residues. CDR3 residues: CATINQFRDKPNYGYTF. In nucleotides, the CDR3 is TGTGCCACGATAAACCAATTCCGGGACAAGCCTAACTATGGCTACACCTTC.

This rearrangement joins TRBV7-2 to TRBJ2-4, with D unclear. The CDR3 runs to 16 residues. Trimming stripped 1 base from V and 1 base from J, with 11 bases between. CDR1 and CDR2 (germline): SGHTA, FQGNSA. CDR3 DNA: TGTGCCAGCAGCTTAGAGGTTTTGGGGGCCAAAAACATTCAGTACTTC. Amino acids: CASSLEVLGAKNIQYF.

CDR3 loop: CSVEDAGVGANVLTF. DNA of the CDR3: TGCAGCGTTGAAGATGCAGGGGTCGGGGCCAACGTCCTGACTTTC. The chain is built from TRBV29-1 and TRBJ2-6; D might be TRBD1 (6 bases). From germline, CDR1 is SQVTM and CDR2 ANQGSEA. This CDR3 spans 15 amino acids. The V end lost 0 bases, the J end lost 4 bases, and 10 bases lay between the germline ends.

This clonotype was counted only a few times. The chain couples TRBV24-1 to TRBJ2-3; tentative D call: TRBD1 (5 bases). Germline CDR1 KGHDR, CDR2 SFDVKD. The CDR3 length is 13 residues. V was clipped by 7 bases and J by 5 bases, with 12 bases between them. Here the CDR3 DNA reads TGTGCCACCAGAACCGTCCAGGGAGATACGCAGTATTTT. Translation: CATRTVQGDTQYF.

The V call is TRBV12-3 or TRBV12-4, the J call TRBJ2-7; D call uncertain. This CDR3 contains 17 residues. Trimming pared 6 bases from V and 7 bases from J, leaving 28 bases between. In nucleotides, the CDR3 is TGTGCCAGCAGCTCAGCTACTGGGGTCGAAACCTACAATGAGCAGTACTTC. This gives the protein CASSSATGVETYNEQYF.

This clonotype showed up just a few times. The rearrangement uses TRBV7-2 and TRBJ1-2; TRBD1 matches at 7 bases. CDR3 size: 15 residues. V shed 4 bases and J 5 bases; nucleotides not matched to a gene: 10. Germline CDR1 is SGHTA and CDR2 is FQGNSA. The CDR3 protein is CASSSAGLRGYGYTF. The DNA for the CDR3 is TGTGCCAGCAGCTCCGCGGGACTCAGGGGGTATGGCTACACCTTC.

This rearrangement joins TRBV12-5 to TRBJ2-5; 7 bases match TRBD2. Germline-derived CDR1 and CDR2 are LGHNT and FRNRAP. The CDR3 totals 16 residues. Trimming cost V 1 base and J 5 bases; bases outside gene matches: 10. The CDR3 spells CASGLAHGGSKETQYF. Written as DNA, the CDR3 is TGTGCTAGTGGTTTGGCCCACGGGGGGTCCAAGGAGACCCAGTACTTC.

The rearrangement uses TRBV15 and TRBJ1-2; the D is unclear. Deletions cut 7 bases from V and 2 bases from J, with 17 bases between. The V gene's germline CDR1 is LNHNV and CDR2 YYDKDF (reference sequence). The CDR3 runs to 15 residues. CDR3 protein: CATTALAESNYGYTF. The CDR3 coding sequence is TGTGCCACCACAGCGTTAGCAGAGTCGAACTATGGCTACACCTTC. The whole variable domain, filled in from reference TRBV15 and TRBJ1-2, reads DAMVIQNPRYQVTQFGKPVTLSCSQTLNHNVMYWYQQKSSQAPKLLFHYYDKDFNNEADTPDNFQSRRPNTSFCFLDIRSPGLGDTAMYLCATTALAESNYGYTFGSGTRLTVV.

This sequence joins TRBV3-1 and TRBJ2-3; no reliable D call. Germline CDR1 reads LGHDT; CDR2 reads YNNKEL (reference sequence). The CDR3 has 15 amino acids. Trimming pared 2 bases from V and 1 base from J, leaving 10 bases between. The CDR3 nucleotides are TGTGCCAGCAGCCAACAATCAACGCGCACAGATACGCAGTATTTT. Protein sequence: CASSQQSTRTDTQYF.

Note on this clonotype: One junction end does not reproduce the germline sequence, and a read error may be involved. The chain has TRBV20-1 and TRBJ1-2, with unresolved D. Germline CDR1 is DFQATT and CDR2 is SNEGSKA (reference sequence). The CDR3 loop spans 15 amino acids. CDR3 DNA sequence: TGCAGTACTAGAGTTCAAGGGAGCTCTAACTATGGCTACACCTTC. Translating gives CSTRVQGSSNYGYTF.

The chain joins TRBV20-1 to TRBJ2-1, with 7 bases lining up with TRBD2. This CDR3 is built from 16 residues. Per germline, CDR1 DFQATT and CDR2 SNEGSKA (reference sequence). The V gene end was trimmed by 3 bases and the J gene end by 2 bases; junction bases not matched to a gene: 10. This CDR3 reads CSASTRGAGAYNEQFF. CDR3 bases: TGCAGTGCTAGCACCCGTGGGGCGGGGGCCTACAATGAGCAGTTCTTC.

The chain employs TRBV29-1 and TRBJ2-2, with 9 positions matching TRBD2. The germline CDR1 and CDR2 sequences are SQVTM and ANQGSEA. Unmatched junction bases numbered 7, after V lost 5 bases and J lost 6 bases. This CDR3 region has 14 residues. This CDR3 is CSVYSGRIAGELFF. In DNA, the CDR3 is TGCAGCGTTTATAGCGGGAGAATCGCCGGGGAGCTGTTTTTT.

There are a few counts of this clonotype. V gene TRBV7-2 combines with J gene TRBJ1-4; D is unresolved. V was trimmed by 5 bases and J by 7 bases, leaving 17 bases between them. The V gene's germline CDR1 is SGHTA and CDR2 FQGNSA. There are 15 residues in the CDR3. This CDR3 is CASSPDGRLGEKLFF. CDR3 in DNA: TGTGCCAGCAGCCCCGATGGCAGGTTGGGTGAAAAACTGTTTTTT.

This clonotype was counted once. J is TRBJ2-3 and V is TRBV28, with 8 bases identical to TRBD2. Unmatched junction bases numbered 10, after V lost 6 bases and J lost 2 bases. The length of the CDR3 is 16 residues. CDR1 is MDHEN and CDR2 is SYDVKM in the germline V gene. CDR3 sequence (DNA): TGTGCCAGCAGCCCAAGCGGGGGAGTCTCCACAGATACGCAGTATTTT. It specifies CASSPSGGVSTDTQYF. The full variable domain, in which reference TRBV28 and TRBJ2-3 provide the parts outside the CDR3, is DVKVTQSSRYLVKRTGEKVFLECVQDMDHENMFWYRQDPGLGLRLIYFSYDVKMKEKGDIPEGYSVSREKKERFSLILESASTNQTSMYLCASSPSGGVSTDTQYFGPGTRLTVL.

The chain carries TRBV7-2 and TRBJ2-3; 13 positions agree with TRBD2. V lost 2 bases to trimming and J lost 2 bases; unmatched junction nucleotides: 7. This CDR3 has 18 amino acids. CDR1 and CDR2 from the germline V gene are SGHTA and FQGNSA. The CDR3 nucleotides are TGTGCCAGCAGCTTAAGACTAGCGGGGGGCCTTCTCACAGATACGCAGTATTTT. Translation: CASSLRLAGGLLTDTQYF.

Comments on this clonotype: A junction end diverges from the germline sequence, so it may reflect a read error. The chain links TRBV5-1 to TRBJ1-1; D not certain. The CDR3 runs to 13 residues. The germline gives CDR1 SGHRS, CDR2 YFSETQ. For the CDR3, the DNA is TGCGCCAGCAGCGTAAACCAGAACACTGAGGCTTTCTTT. Amino acid sequence: CASSVNQNTEAFF.

This clonotype was found a few times. CDR3 DNA: TGTGCCATCAGTGCCTCCAGCAGGGGTGGAACAGATACGCAGTATTTT. Its protein is CAISASSRGGTDTQYF. J is TRBJ2-3 and V is TRBV10-3; D might be TRBD1 (6 bases). There are 16 residues in the CDR3. Deletions cut 4 bases from V and 3 bases from J, with 17 bases between. Germline V gene sequence: CDR1 ENHRY, CDR2 SYGVKD.

The chain combines TRBV20-1 with TRBJ2-7; D remains ambiguous. CDR1 DFQATT and CDR2 SNEGSKA come from the germline V gene (reference sequence). The CDR3 totals 13 residues. V gave up 6 bases and J gave up 5 bases, with 17 bases separating them. This CDR3 is CSASMPGTHEQYF. Written as DNA, the CDR3 is TGCAGTGCGAGTATGCCAGGTACTCACGAGCAGTACTTC.

The chain links TRBV20-1 to TRBJ2-3; D is ambiguous. CDR3 length: 11 residues. Trimming pared 0 bases from V and 10 bases from J, leaving 8 bases between. CDR1 is DFQATT, CDR2 SNEGSKA, per germline (reference sequence). CDR3 sequence (DNA): TGCAGTGCTAGAGACGTGGTAGCGCAGTATTTT. Translating it yields CSARDVVAQYF.

In this sample, this clonotype turned up a few times. V is TRBV12-3 or TRBV12-4 and J is TRBJ1-5, with 7 bases fitting TRBD1. The CDR3 sequence is 16 residues long. J gave up 4 bases and V 5 bases, and 11 bases lay outside the gene matches. The CDR3 region has the DNA TGTGCCAGCAGTCCCTCAGCGGGACAGCTTAATCAGCCCCAGCATTTT. It specifies CASSPSAGQLNQPQHF.

The rearrangement joins TRBV4-3 to TRBJ2-3, with TRBD2 identical over 9 bases. CDR1 and CDR2 (germline): LGHNA, YSLEER. The CDR3 consists of 16 residues. The ends lost 1 base at V and 3 bases at J; junction bases unmatched: 5. CDR3 DNA sequence: TGCGCCAGCAGCCAAGCTAGCGGGGCAGGTACAGATACGCAGTATTTT. Protein: CASSQASGAGTDTQYF.

Remarks on this clonotype: The junction shows a germline mismatch at one end, possibly a read error. The chain links TRBV12-3 or TRBV12-4 to TRBJ2-3; 7 bases are a match to TRBD2. This CDR3 region has 17 residues. In DNA form, the CDR3 reads TGTGCCAGCAGTTTCGGGTCCTGGCTAGCGGCAACAGATATGCAGTATTTT. Amino acid sequence: CASSFGSWLAATDMQYF.